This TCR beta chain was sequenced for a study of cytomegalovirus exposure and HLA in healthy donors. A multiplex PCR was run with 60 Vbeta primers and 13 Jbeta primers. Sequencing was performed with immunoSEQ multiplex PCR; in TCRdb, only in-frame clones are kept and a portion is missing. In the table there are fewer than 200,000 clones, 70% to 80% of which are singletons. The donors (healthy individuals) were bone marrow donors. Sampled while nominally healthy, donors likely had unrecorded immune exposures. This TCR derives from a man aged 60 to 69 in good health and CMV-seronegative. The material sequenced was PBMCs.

CDR3 DNA sequence: TGCGCCAGCAGCGAGCGCGGGGAGGCTAGCGAGCAGTACTTC. It encodes CASSERGEASEQYF. The chain employs TRBV10-2 and TRBJ2-5, with D possibly being TRBD2 (6 bases). The tail of the sequence fits TRBJ2-7 better, so the J call may be wrong. Germline CDR1 and CDR2: WSHSY and SAAADI. The CDR3 loop spans 14 amino acids.